This T cell receptor (beta chain) was obtained from a study of breast tumors, draining lymph nodes, adjacent tissues. Axillary draining lymph nodes of breast cancer patients supplied the node samples. V lost 6 bases, J lost 4 bases, and 20 bases stayed unmatched. The CDR3 is 19 residues long. CDR1 is SEHNR, CDR2 FQNEAQ, per germline (reference sequence). TCRdb itself ran the multiplex PCR reads through MiXCR, one entry per CDR3 protein. Seen here are 200,000 to 300,000 distinct CDR3 sequences, 30% observed once, and the top ten hold more than 1%. This chain uses TRBV7-9 with TRBJ2-3, with 9 bases fitting TRBD2. Sequencing was done on a sample of axillary lymph node tissue. The TCR was taken from a female donor with breast cancer. Some clones in this sample may be carry-over from other donors' samples. CDR3 sequence reads: CASSIPPWREGQGADTQYF. The CDR3 coding sequence is TGTGCCAGCAGTATCCCCCCTTGGCGGGAGGGCCAGGGTGCAGATACGCAGTATTTT.